These T cell receptor beta chains were read from a single sample in a study of blood T cells in healthy people across ages. Each CDR3 protein gets one entry after TCRdb re-called the 5' RACE reads with MiXCR. The table lists about 1.4 million distinct CDR3 sequences, approximately 59% of them singletons, with 6.5% to 8.5% in the top ten. Sequencing input: blood. All receptors derive from a man between 18 and 35 years old in good health. The CDR3 runs from the conserved cysteine through the conserved F or W. Fields, in order: clone size, CDR3 length, V gene, D gene, J gene, CDR3 protein, CDR3 DNA. D genes are given only for firm matches. The size entry is marked missing in some rows and otherwise reads once, few, many or a size class.

>.|15|TRBV20-1|.|TRBJ1-4
CSARDSKSTNEKLFF
TGCAGTGCTAGAGATTCAAAGTCAACTAATGAAAAACTGTTTTTT
>.|14|TRBV27|TRBD2|TRBJ2-7
CASSLVGGAYEQYF
TGTGCCAGCAGTTTAGTGGGAGGGGCCTACGAGCAGTACTTC
>.|16|TRBV4-1|TRBD1|TRBJ2-7
CASSQDPGQGIYEQYF
TGCGCCAGCAGCCAAGATCCGGGACAGGGGATCTACGAGCAGTACTTC
>few|17|TRBV9|.|TRBJ2-3
CASSATDSILITDTQYF
TGTGCCAGCAGCGCGACAGATTCGATTTTAATCACAGATACGCAGTATTTT
>.|14|TRBV11-2|.|TRBJ2-7
CASSPLRALYEQYF
TGTGCCAGCAGCCCGCTCAGGGCTCTCTACGAGCAGTACTTC
>few|15|TRBV13|.|TRBJ2-3
CASSSTLAVTDTQYF
TGTGCCAGCAGTTCGACCTTAGCGGTCACAGATACGCAGTATTTT
>.|16|TRBV12-3/TRBV12-4|.|TRBJ2-3
CASSLAGMGSPDTQYF
TGTGCCAGCAGTTTAGCGGGCATGGGGAGCCCAGATACGCAGTATTTT
>.|12|TRBV6-2/TRBV6-3|TRBD2|TRBJ2-3
CASTSGVDTQYF
TGTGCCAGCACTAGCGGAGTAGATACGCAGTATTTT
>.|14|TRBV12-3/TRBV12-4|.|TRBJ1-4
CASTLGAAWGKLFF
TGTGCCAGCACCCTTGGAGCCGCTTGGGGAAAACTGTTTTTT
>.|15|TRBV7-9|.|TRBJ2-7
CASRPFPKGISEQYF
TGTGCCAGCAGACCCTTTCCCAAGGGGATTAGCGAGCAGTACTTC
>.|17|TRBV4-2|.|TRBJ2-3
CASSQEEWVRDTDTQYF
TGTGCCAGCAGCCAAGAAGAGTGGGTCCGGGACACAGATACGCAGTATTTT
>few|12|TRBV7-9|.|TRBJ1-4
CASSLGDEKLFF
TGTGCCAGCAGCTTAGGTGATGAAAAACTGTTTTTT
>.|13|TRBV6-2/TRBV6-3|TRBD2|TRBJ2-3
CASKRGGTDTQYF
TGTGCCAGTAAGCGGGGGGGCACAGATACGCAGTATTTT
>.|21|TRBV27|TRBD2|TRBJ2-3
CASSLSVGWASGGSGADTQYF
TGTGCCAGCAGTTTATCCGTTGGCTGGGCTAGCGGGGGCTCAGGGGCAGATACGCAGTATTTT
>once|15|TRBV28|TRBD2|TRBJ2-5
CASSLAGTSWETQYF
TGTGCCAGCAGTTTAGCCGGGACTAGCTGGGAGACCCAGTACTTC
>few|13|TRBV28|TRBD1|TRBJ2-4
CASGRTGGRIQYF
TGTGCCAGCGGGAGGACAGGGGGCCGGATTCAGTACTTC
>many|15|TRBV7-2|TRBD2|TRBJ2-3
CASSLVAGGGDTQYF
TGTGCCAGCAGCTTAGTTGCGGGAGGGGGTGATACGCAGTATTTT
>.|16|TRBV12-3/TRBV12-4|.|TRBJ2-7
CASNPNAGVGLTEQYF
TGTGCCAGCAACCCAAACGCCGGGGTAGGCCTAACCGAGCAGTACTTC
>.|14|TRBV7-2|.|TRBJ2-7
CASSSLTVSYEQYF
TGTGCCAGCAGCTCCCTGACAGTCTCCTACGAGCAGTACTTC
>.|14|TRBV27|TRBD2|TRBJ2-1
CASSLSRSGREQFF
TGTGCCAGCAGTTTATCAAGGTCCGGGAGGGAGCAGTTCTTC
>.|14|TRBV6-2/TRBV6-3|TRBD1|TRBJ2-7
CAIRPTGFSYEQYF
TGTGCCATAAGACCGACAGGGTTCTCCTACGAGCAGTACTTC
>once|15|TRBV2|.|TRBJ2-1
CASRLTITSYNEQFF
TGTGCCAGCAGATTGACTATAACTTCCTACAATGAGCAGTTCTTC
>.|14|TRBV4-2|.|TRBJ1-4
CASSPIARSEKLFF
TGTGCCAGCAGCCCAATAGCGCGCAGTGAAAAACTGTTTTTT
>once|12|TRBV6-5|.|TRBJ2-2
CASSSSGGELFF
TGTGCCAGCAGCAGTAGCGGCGGGGAGCTGTTTTTT
>once|13|TRBV12-5|.|TRBJ2-5
CASGLATEETQYF
TGTGCTAGTGGTTTGGCGACAGAAGAGACCCAGTACTTC
>many|14|TRBV5-1|.|TRBJ1-2
CASSLDGGHYGYTF
TGCGCCAGCAGCTTGGATGGCGGACACTATGGCTACACCTTC
>.|17|TRBV14|TRBD2|TRBJ2-1
CASSLGLAGARDNEQFF
TGTGCCAGCAGCCTTGGACTAGCGGGAGCTAGGGACAATGAGCAGTTCTTC
>.|13|TRBV7-9|.|TRBJ2-7
CASRTDEFYEQYF
TGTGCCAGCAGGACAGACGAGTTTTACGAGCAGTACTTC
>.|12|TRBV6-2/TRBV6-3|TRBD2|TRBJ2-1
CASRGSSAEQFF
TGTGCCAGCCGCGGGAGTTCGGCTGAGCAGTTCTTC
>few|13|TRBV27|TRBD1|TRBJ2-5
CASSATGAGTQYF
TGTGCCAGCAGTGCCACAGGGGCCGGGACCCAGTACTTC
>few|15|TRBV18|TRBD1|TRBJ1-2
CASSTPRQGFSGYTF
TGTGCCAGCTCAACCCCCCGACAGGGGTTCAGTGGCTACACCTTC
>.|19|TRBV4-3|TRBD2|TRBJ2-3
CASSQRVARGSGEADTQYF
TGCGCCAGCAGCCAAAGGGTGGCGCGTGGTAGCGGGGAGGCAGATACGCAGTATTTT
>.|16|TRBV12-3/TRBV12-4|TRBD2|TRBJ2-5
CASSFSGGAHQETQYF
TGTGCCAGCAGTTTTAGCGGGGGGGCTCACCAAGAGACCCAGTACTTC
>.|14|TRBV20-1|.|TRBJ1-1
CSASRAQGRTEAFF
TGCAGTGCTAGCCGAGCTCAGGGACGCACTGAAGCTTTCTTT
>.|13|TRBV6-6|.|TRBJ2-7
CASSETIPYEQYF
TGTGCCAGCAGTGAGACTATACCCTACGAGCAGTACTTC
>few|14|TRBV10-3|TRBD1|TRBJ2-7
CAISADRGPYEQYF
TGTGCCATCAGTGCGGACAGGGGGCCCTACGAGCAGTACTTC
>.|14|TRBV28|TRBD1|TRBJ2-1
CASTRTGLSYEQFF
TGTGCCAGCACTCGGACAGGGCTTTCCTACGAGCAGTTCTTC
>.|16|TRBV4-2|TRBD1|TRBJ2-3
CASSQQTGQHTDTQYF
TGTGCCAGCAGCCAACAAACGGGACAGCACACAGATACGCAGTATTTT
>.|11|TRBV6-1|TRBD2|TRBJ2-7
CAIAGGYEQYF
TGTGCCATTGCGGGGGGCTACGAGCAGTACTTC
>.|13|TRBV29-1|.|TRBJ2-6
CSVEDPGANVLTF
TGCAGCGTTGAAGACCCTGGGGCCAACGTCCTGACTTTC
>few|12|TRBV29-1|.|TRBJ2-2
CSVAPTDGELFF
TGCAGCGTTGCCCCGACGGACGGGGAGCTGTTTTTT
>few|15|TRBV10-3|TRBD1|TRBJ2-7
CAISVVTGFEDEQYF
TGTGCCATCAGTGTGGTGACAGGGTTCGAAGACGAGCAGTACTTC
>.|15|TRBV6-5|.|TRBJ2-1
CASSRPGFSYNEQFF
TGTGCCAGCAGTCGCCCGGGCTTCTCCTACAATGAGCAGTTCTTC